One and the same sample provided the 20 T cell receptor beta chains below, sequenced in a study of shared clonotypes between healthy human individuals. Selected positively for CCR7 and CD45RO-negative, naive CD8 cells excluded terminally differentiated effector memory CD45RA+ cells. The table came from immunoSEQ multiplex PCR; TCRdb's copy has only in-frame clones and leaves some out. The table lists around 2.1 million clones, about 93% of them singletons. The sequenced sample consisted of naive CD8+ T cells from PBMCs. Receptors originate from a young man in good health. Some clones in this sample may be carry-over from other donors' samples.

This clone occurred once. The chain uses TRBV9 and TRBJ1-2, with a weak D call TRBD1 (5 bases). Trimming stripped 0 bases from V and 10 bases from J, with 13 bases between. The CDR3 is made up of 13 amino acids. The germline CDR1 and CDR2 sequences are SGDLS and YYNGEE. The CDR3 DNA is TGTGCCAGCAGCGTAGCCGGGGGAGCTTTCTACACCTTC. Its protein product is CASSVAGGAFYTF.

V is TRBV6-1 and J is TRBJ2-7; D unclear. The CDR3 is 14 amino acids. The germline V and J ends were trimmed by 1 base and 5 bases, with 12 bases remaining between them. CDR1 is MNHNS, CDR2 SASEGT, per germline. The CDR3 nucleotides are TGTGCCAGCAGTGAAGATTGGGCTCTGGACGAGCAGTACTTC. It specifies CASSEDWALDEQYF.

The V call is TRBV19, the J call TRBJ1-1; D is unresolved. Looked up from germline, CDR1 is LNHDA and CDR2 is SQIVND (reference sequence). Trimming left V 4 bases short and J 0 bases short, with 12 bases between. This CDR3 has 15 amino acids. The CDR3 is CASSTSQRMNTEAFF. In DNA form, the CDR3 reads TGTGCCAGTAGTACAAGCCAGAGAATGAACACTGAAGCTTTCTTT.

The chain is built from TRBV4-2 and TRBJ2-3; maybe TRBD1 (6 bases). V was clipped by 4 bases and J by 8 bases, with 25 bases between them. The CDR3 extends over 17 amino acids. Per germline, CDR1 LGHNA and CDR2 YNFKEQ. The CDR3 DNA follows: TGTGCCAGCAGCCCCACGGCTGACTCAGGGGCTTTCGGTACGCAGTATTTT. It encodes CASSPTADSGAFGTQYF.

This chain connects TRBV28 to TRBJ2-7; 7 nucleotides match TRBD1. Trimming removed 7 bases from V and 7 bases from J; junction bases left unmatched: 22. The CDR3 length is 17 residues. The germline V gene encodes CDR1 MDHEN and CDR2 SYDVKM. CDR3 DNA sequence: TGTGCCAGCACTAAATTAAGAACCGGGACAGACTTCCGAGAGCAGTACTTC. Its translation is CASTKLRTGTDFREQYF.

The V and J genes are TRBV18 and TRBJ1-2; D gene ambiguous. The germline gives CDR1 KGHSH, CDR2 LQKENI. V was clipped by 2 bases and J by 0 bases, with 16 bases between them. This CDR3 has 17 amino acids. The CDR3 nucleotides read TGTGCCAGCTCACCATTGTCCCGGGCCGAAGCTAACTATGGCTACACCTTC. Amino acid sequence: CASSPLSRAEANYGYTF.

Concerning this clone: This clone may be a read error of a much larger clone one base away. The sample carries other DNA sequences with the same CDR3. V usage is TRBV14 and J usage is TRBJ2-1; 8 bases agree with TRBD1. This CDR3 contains 16 residues. Germline CDR1 and CDR2: SGHDN and FVKESK. V lost 1 base, J lost 5 bases, and 7 bases stayed unmatched. The CDR3 nucleotides are TGTGCCAGCAGCCAAGTACCCGGACAGGGAGACAATGAGCAGTTCTTC. Translation: CASSQVPGQGDNEQFF.

The chain has TRBV28 and TRBJ1-5, with D unresolved. The CDR3 is 15 amino acids. The germline V and J ends were trimmed by 3 bases and 2 bases, with 11 bases remaining between them. CDR1 MDHEN and CDR2 SYDVKM come from the germline V gene. CDR3 amino acids: CASSFGSDGNQPQHF. DNA for the CDR3: TGTGCCAGCAGTTTCGGGTCCGATGGCAATCAGCCCCAGCATTTT.

The chain recombines TRBV7-6 with TRBJ2-7; 7 positions match TRBD2. Germline CDR1 and CDR2: SGHVS and FNYEAQ. This CDR3 contains 13 residues. V lost 9 bases and J lost 2; bases outside the gene matches: 7. The CDR3 coding sequence is TGTGCCAGTTCGAGCGGGGACGCCTACGAGCAGTACTTC. Translation gives CASSSGDAYEQYF.

This clone was picked up one time. V and J are TRBV30 and TRBJ1-2; maybe TRBD1 (5 bases). The CDR3 spans 12 residues. Per germline, CDR1 GTSNPN and CDR2 SVGIG (reference sequence). Trimming removed 8 bases at V and 8 bases at J, with 18 bases between. CDR3 protein: CAAMTGPGGYTF. The CDR3, as DNA: TGTGCCGCAATGACGGGGCCAGGGGGCTACACCTTC.

The gene calls are TRBV4-1 and TRBJ1-1; D is uncertain. V was pared by 0 bases and J by 3 bases, with 14 bases between. Germline values: CDR1 MGHRA, CDR2 YSYEKL. The CDR3 loop spans 16 amino acids. The CDR3 protein is CASSQDLYSRDTEAFF. The CDR3, as DNA: TGCGCCAGCAGCCAAGATCTGTACAGTCGGGACACTGAAGCTTTCTTT.

Note on this clone: This sample also contains other DNA sequences that code for the same CDR3. The V gene is TRBV27, the J gene TRBJ2-7; D gene ambiguous. The CDR3 is 13 amino acids. Trimming removed 1 base at V and 2 bases at J, with 6 bases between. The V gene's germline CDR1 is MNHEY and CDR2 SMNVEV (reference sequence). CDR3 region: CASSLLATYEQYF. The DNA of the CDR3 is TGTGCCAGCAGTTTATTGGCAACCTACGAGCAGTACTTC.

This clone showed up just once. CDR3 protein: CAWSYDPVGYTF. The CDR3 nucleotides are TGTGCCTGGAGCTACGACCCCGTAGGCTACACCTTC. The rearrangement links TRBV30 to TRBJ1-2; unclear D gene. CDR3 length: 12 residues. From germline, CDR1 is GTSNPN and CDR2 SVGIG (reference sequence). V was trimmed by 3 bases and J by 8 bases, leaving 13 bases between them.

This chain's CDR3 is CASSFTGPGNTIYF. The CDR3 region has the DNA TGTGCCAGCAGCTTTACAGGGCCCGGTAACACCATATATTTT. This chain joins TRBV7-9 and TRBJ1-3, with D possibly being TRBD1 (6 bases). Trimming stripped 3 bases from V and 7 bases from J, with 13 bases between. This CDR3 is built from 14 residues. Germline values: CDR1 SEHNR, CDR2 FQNEAQ (reference sequence).

The rearrangement joins TRBV13 to TRBJ1-3; no clear D. CDR3 length: 13 amino acids. Germline V lookup: CDR1 PRHDT, CDR2 FYEKMQ (reference sequence). V was pared by 5 bases and J by 8 bases, with 13 bases between. CDR3 sequence: CASSLDETHTIYF. The CDR3 coding sequence is TGTGCCAGCAGCCTCGACGAGACGCACACCATATATTTT.

The chain employs TRBV4-1 and TRBJ2-1, with 9 positions matching TRBD2. Germline lookup yields CDR1 MGHRA and CDR2 YSYEKL. The length of the CDR3 is 16 residues. Trimming took 0 bases from V and 4 from J; bases not matched to a gene: 4. CDR3 sequence reads: CASSQDSSGAYNEQFF. The CDR3 DNA reads as TGCGCCAGCAGCCAAGATTCTAGCGGGGCTTACAATGAGCAGTTCTTC.

To note about this clone: Different DNA sequences within this sample yield the same CDR3. The chain joins TRBV27 to TRBJ1-1; D is undetermined. Germline V gene data show CDR1 as MNHEY and CDR2 as SMNVEV (reference sequence). The CDR3 covers 14 residues. V was shortened by 2 bases and J by 1 base, with 8 bases between the two germline ends. The CDR3 loop is CASSLRQKNTEAFF. For the CDR3, the DNA is TGTGCCAGCAGTTTAAGGCAGAAGAACACTGAAGCTTTCTTT.

The rearrangement joins TRBV27 to TRBJ2-7; 7 bases align to TRBD2. V gave up 6 bases and J gave up 3 bases; unmatched junction bases: 5. CDR1 is MNHEY, CDR2 SMNVEV, per germline (reference sequence). This CDR3 contains 13 residues. The CDR3: CASSPRGDYEQYF. The CDR3 DNA sequence: TGTGCCAGCAGCCCTCGGGGGGACTACGAGCAGTACTTC.

V is TRBV11-2 and J is TRBJ1-1; TRBD1 is a possible D gene (5 bases). Trimming cost V 2 bases and J 2 bases, with 15 bases left between them. This CDR3 comprises 16 residues. CDR1 is SGHAT, CDR2 FQNNGV, per germline. The chain's CDR3 is CASSLFSRVGNTEAFF. The CDR3 region has the DNA TGTGCCAGCAGCTTATTTAGCAGGGTGGGAAACACTGAAGCTTTCTTT.

This clone turned up a few times. J is TRBJ2-7 and V is TRBV27; D might be TRBD1 (6 bases). Germline V gene data show CDR1 as MNHEY and CDR2 as SMNVEV (reference sequence). The CDR3 is made up of 13 amino acids. V lost 6 bases to trimming and J lost 2 bases, with 11 bases between them. CDR3 amino acids: CASSREGAYEQYF. CDR3 DNA sequence: TGTGCCAGCAGCCGTGAGGGGGCCTACGAGCAGTACTTC.